One T cell receptor beta chain is described in this entry. Its cognate antigen is unknown. This CDR3 spans 16 amino acids. In germline, CDR1 is LGHNA, CDR2 YNFKEQ. Trimming at V came to 3 bases and at J to 5 bases, leaving 9 bases not matched to a gene. The source of the sample is a study of cytomegalovirus exposure and HLA in healthy donors. Study-level results: There were some public TCRs occurring in many donors, but most TCR sequences were rare.

13 Jbeta primers and 60 Vbeta primers were used for the PCR. Assay: immunoSEQ multiplex PCR; the TCRdb copy retains only in-frame clones and omits some. This listing includes approximately 50,000 clones. This clonotype was sampled from a woman aged 35 to 49 in good health and CMV-seronegative. The rearrangement joins TRBV4-2 to TRBJ2-1, with 8 nucleotides matching TRBD2. The source material was PBMCs. In nucleotides, the CDR3 is TGTGCCAGCAGCCACAACCCCGGGGGGGCCGACAATGAGCAGTTCTTC. Translated, it gives CASSHNPGGADNEQFF.